Below are 32 T cell receptor beta chains sequenced from a single sample in a study of T cell responses to AZD1222 COVID-19 vaccine. Data came from immunoSEQ multiplex PCR; TCRdb stores just in-frame clones and leaves some out. Among around 130,000 clones listed, more than 85% were seen once. This specimen was peripheral blood, taken 28 days after the second AZD1222 dose. These receptors were obtained from an adult who received the AZD1222 COVID-19 vaccine.

This chain connects TRBV5-8 to TRBJ1-2, with 10 bases matching TRBD1. The CDR3 consists of 17 residues. Germline trimming cut 4 bases from V and 0 bases from J; bases unmatched to any gene: 9. Germline CDR1 and CDR2: SGHTS and YDEGEE. The CDR3 coding sequence is TGTGCCAGCAGCGTGGGACAGGGGTCCAGTGCTAACTATGGCTACACCTTC. Protein: CASSVGQGSSANYGYTF.

This chain links TRBV3-1 (or the pseudogene TRBV3-2) with TRBJ1-6; the match to TRBD1 covers 7 bases. The V segment lost 4 bases and the J segment 7 bases; nucleotides outside the gene matches: 4. The CDR3 sequence is 14 residues long. Germline loops: CDR1 LGHDT, CDR2 YNNKEL (reference sequence). Written as DNA, the CDR3 is TGTGCCAGCAGCCGACGGGACAGCAATTCACCCCTCCACTTT. This gives the protein CASSRRDSNSPLHF.

The chain combines TRBV5-1 with TRBJ2-7; D unclear. The germline V gene encodes CDR1 SGHRS and CDR2 YFSETQ. Trimming shortened V by 1 base and J by 9 bases, and 11 bases separated the two germline ends. The CDR3 is 12 amino acids. CDR3 sequence (DNA): TGCGCCAGCAGCTTGACCCAGGAGCGGCAGTACTTC. Its translation: CASSLTQERQYF.

The chain has TRBV28 and TRBJ1-1, with D uncertain. Trimming left V 3 bases short and J 5 bases short, with 7 bases between. This CDR3 contains 12 residues. CDR1 is MDHEN and CDR2 is SYDVKM in the germline V gene. The CDR3 nucleotides are TGTGCCAGCAGTTTGACTGCGACTGAAGCTTTCTTT. Translating it yields CASSLTATEAFF.

The chain joins TRBV4-2 to TRBJ2-3; 9 nucleotides match TRBD2. This CDR3 spans 18 amino acids. V gave up 0 bases and J gave up 0 bases; unmatched junction bases: 7. Germline assignment: CDR1 LGHNA and CDR2 YNFKEQ. The CDR3 region has the DNA TGTGCCAGCAGCCAAGAGCTCTATAGCGGGGGTAGCACAGATACGCAGTATTTT. Protein product: CASSQELYSGGSTDTQYF.

The chain carries TRBV7-2 and TRBJ2-7; perhaps TRBD2 as D (5 bases). The germline V gene encodes CDR1 SGHTA and CDR2 FQGNSA. There are 14 residues in the CDR3. Trimming pared 2 bases from V and 0 bases from J, leaving 8 bases between. The CDR3 DNA reads as TGTGCCAGCAGCTTAACGAGGGCCTCCTACGAGCAGTACTTC. Amino acid sequence: CASSLTRASYEQYF. Full variable domain (rest looked up from reference TRBV7-2 and TRBJ2-7): GAGVSQSPSNKVTEKGKDVELRCDPISGHTALYWYRQSLGQGLEFLIYFQGNSAPDKSGLPSDRFSAERTGGSVSTLTIQRTQQEDSAVYLCASSLTRASYEQYFGPGTRLTVT.

The gene calls are TRBV19 and TRBJ2-7; 7 nucleotides line up with TRBD1. This CDR3 contains 13 residues. V trimming: 5 bases; J trimming: 2 bases; junction bases outside the gene matches: 3. Germline V gene lookup returns CDR1 LNHDA and CDR2 SQIVND (reference sequence). CDR3 sequence: CASSGTGAYEQYF. The CDR3 nucleotides read TGTGCCAGTAGTGGAACAGGGGCCTACGAGCAGTACTTC.

CDR3 bases: TGTGCCAGCAGCCTCGCATGGGGGAATGAGCAGTTCTTC. Its translation: CASSLAWGNEQFF. This rearrangement joins TRBV7-3 to TRBJ2-1; either TRBD1 or TRBD2 may fit D (5 bases each). With 5 bases removed from V and 7 bases from J, the gap between germline ends came to 12 bases. The CDR3 runs to 13 residues. Germline V lookup: CDR1 SGHTA, CDR2 FQGTGA.

The rearrangement uses TRBV4-3 and TRBJ1-4; D is unresolved. The CDR3 is 16 amino acids. Germline loops: CDR1 LGHNA, CDR2 YSLEER. Trimming took off 1 base at V and 5 bases at J, with 14 bases between the two ends. The chain's CDR3 is CASSQVLIQANEKLFF. CDR3 sequence (DNA): TGCGCCAGCAGCCAAGTTCTAATTCAGGCGAATGAAAAACTGTTTTTT.

The chain recombines TRBV12-3 or TRBV12-4 with TRBJ1-5; 8 bases agree with TRBD1. The CDR3 has 13 residues. The J segment lost 6 bases and the V segment lost 6 bases, leaving 4 bases of the junction unmatched. The CDR3 coding sequence is TGTGCCAGCAGGGGGACAGGTACTCAGCCCCAGCATTTT. Protein sequence: CASRGTGTQPQHF.

This clone was counted a single time. The chain recombines TRBV7-2 with TRBJ2-2, with 10 bases that match TRBD1. Unmatched junction bases numbered 7, after V lost 4 bases and J lost 5 bases. From germline, CDR1 is SGHTA and CDR2 FQGNSA. The CDR3 is 16 residues long. For the CDR3, the DNA is TGTGCCAGCAGCTCGGGACAGGGGTTCAATACCGGGGAGCTGTTTTTT. Protein sequence: CASSSGQGFNTGELFF.

The chain employs TRBV14 and TRBJ2-7, with D perhaps being TRBD1 or TRBD2 (5 bases each). Trimming shortened V by 1 base and J by 4 bases, and 14 bases separated the two germline ends. This CDR3 has 15 residues. Looked up from germline, CDR1 is SGHDN and CDR2 is FVKESK. The DNA for the CDR3 is TGTGCCAGCAGCCAAGCTGGGGGAGTTGGATACGAGCAGTACTTC. It is translated as CASSQAGGVGYEQYF.

The gene calls are TRBV2 and TRBJ1-1; perhaps TRBD1 as D (5 bases). The CDR3 consists of 16 residues. With 7 bases removed from V and 8 bases from J, the gap between germline ends came to 26 bases. CDR1 SNHLY and CDR2 FYNNEI come from the germline V gene. Here the CDR3 reads CASKEDLVTGGDEAFF. The DNA of the CDR3 is TGTGCCAGCAAAGAAGACCTAGTCACCGGCGGGGACGAAGCTTTCTTT.

J is TRBJ2-3 and V is TRBV18; possible D gene TRBD2, 5 bases. This CDR3 region has 14 residues. V was pared by 8 bases and J by 6 bases, with 18 bases between. In germline, CDR1 is KGHSH, CDR2 LQKENI. In DNA, the CDR3 is TGTGCCAGCCACTCGGGCGTAGGGAGCGATACGCAGTATTTT. It specifies CASHSGVGSDTQYF.

J is TRBJ2-5 and V is TRBV29-1; D is possibly TRBD1 (6 bases). V was trimmed by 7 bases and J by 2 bases, leaving 14 bases between them. Germline assignment: CDR1 SQVTM and CDR2 ANQGSEA. This CDR3 is 13 amino acids long. CDR3 coding DNA: TGCAGCGCGGGTGGGGGCCTTCAAGAGACCCAGTACTTC. Translation gives CSAGGGLQETQYF.

This chain links TRBV7-2 with TRBJ1-2, with D possibly matching TRBD1 (5 bases). V shed 1 base and J shed 4 bases, with 16 bases lying between them. CDR1 SGHTA and CDR2 FQGNSA come from the germline V gene. The CDR3 has 16 residues. CDR3 sequence reads: CASSLDLGRAVYGYTF. For the CDR3, the DNA is TGTGCCAGCAGCTTAGATTTGGGCAGGGCGGTCTATGGCTACACCTTC.

V usage is TRBV7-9 and J usage is TRBJ2-3; D unclear. Germline V gives CDR1 SEHNR, CDR2 FQNEAQ (reference sequence). CDR3 length: 14 amino acids. V was cut by 1 base and J by 4 bases, with 9 bases left in between. CDR3 sequence reads: CASSLVALPDTQYF. The DNA of the CDR3 is TGTGCCAGCAGCTTAGTCGCCCTCCCAGATACGCAGTATTTT.

The chain employs TRBV27 and TRBJ1-1, with D tentatively TRBD1 (6 bases). The CDR3 is 13 amino acids. Trimming left V 8 bases short and J 1 base short, with 11 bases between. Germline values: CDR1 MNHEY, CDR2 SMNVEV (reference sequence). Here the CDR3 reads CASQQGTNTEAFF. The CDR3 DNA reads TGTGCCAGCCAGCAGGGGACGAACACTGAAGCTTTCTTT.

V is TRBV19 and J is TRBJ1-3; no clear D. Germline V gene sequence: CDR1 LNHDA, CDR2 SQIVND (reference sequence). V lost 2 bases to trimming and J lost 4 bases, with 12 bases between them. The CDR3 contains 15 residues. CDR3 nucleotide sequence: TGTGCCAGTAGTATACGGCGGGTAGGGGGAAACACCATATATTTT. This encodes CASSIRRVGGNTIYF.

This chain joins TRBV29-1 and TRBJ1-1, with D uncertain. Germline CDR1 SQVTM, CDR2 ANQGSEA. V lost 1 base to trimming and J lost 1 base, with 4 bases between them. There are 12 residues in the CDR3. The CDR3 loop is CSVEGENTEAFF. For the CDR3, the DNA is TGCAGCGTTGAAGGGGAGAACACTGAAGCTTTCTTT.

The sample holds a few counts of this clone. V gene TRBV6-2 or TRBV6-3 combines with J gene TRBJ1-5; D possibly corresponds to TRBD1 (6 bases). The germline V gene has CDR1 MNHEY and CDR2 SVGEGT. The CDR3 totals 13 residues. With 6 bases removed from V and 7 bases from J, the gap between germline ends came to 13 bases. CDR3 in DNA: TGTGCCAGCAGCCCAGGGGTGATGCAGCCCCAGCATTTT. Amino acid sequence: CASSPGVMQPQHF.

This sequence joins TRBV6-6 and TRBJ1-1; D ambiguous. Trimming took 2 bases from V and 4 from J, leaving 14 bases between them. CDR1 is MNHNY, CDR2 SVGAGI, per germline (reference sequence). This CDR3 has 15 residues. CDR3: CASSYGVKGFTEAFF. In DNA, the CDR3 is TGTGCCAGCAGTTACGGCGTTAAGGGATTCACTGAAGCTTTCTTT.

This chain links TRBV20-1 with TRBJ2-3; D may match TRBD1 or TRBD2 (5 bases each). The V gene's germline CDR1 is DFQATT and CDR2 SNEGSKA (reference sequence). The CDR3 consists of 14 residues. V was pared by 3 bases and J by 6 bases, with 16 bases between. DNA of the CDR3: TGCAGTGCTAGTCCCGGGACCCTAACGGATACGCAGTATTTT. This codes for CSASPGTLTDTQYF.

This clone was counted once. The V call is TRBV5-4, the J call TRBJ2-7, with 11 bases identical to TRBD2. The CDR3 runs 15 residues. V lost 7 bases to trimming and J lost 5 bases; unmatched junction nucleotides: 11. Germline assignment: CDR1 SGHNT and CDR2 YYREEE (reference sequence). Here the CDR3 reads CASRAMTSGNHEQYF. In DNA form, the CDR3 reads TGTGCCAGCCGAGCTATGACTAGCGGGAACCACGAGCAGTACTTC.

The chain links TRBV19 to TRBJ1-1, with a weak D call TRBD1 (6 bases). The length of the CDR3 is 11 residues. Germline-derived CDR1 and CDR2 are LNHDA and SQIVND (reference sequence). Trimming shortened V by 10 bases and J by 8 bases, and 14 bases separated the two germline ends. CDR3 DNA: TGTGCCACTGGCAGGGGTTGGGAAGCTTTCTTT. Translated, it gives CATGRGWEAFF.

CDR3 DNA: TGTGCCAGCAGTTTACTCCCGGCAGATACGCAGTATTTT. Translating gives CASSLLPADTQYF. V gene TRBV12-3 or TRBV12-4 combines with J gene TRBJ2-3; no definite D call. V was trimmed by 2 bases and J by 4 bases, leaving 7 bases between them. The CDR3 length is 13 residues.

This clone has only one observation. The J gene is TRBJ1-1, the V gene TRBV6-6; a weak D match, TRBD1 (5 bases). Trimming removed 6 bases at V and 6 bases at J, with 17 bases between. CDR3 length: 14 amino acids. Germline V lookup: CDR1 MNHNY, CDR2 SVGAGI (reference sequence). For the CDR3, the DNA is TGTGCCAGCAGAGCAGTCGGGGGAGAGGCTGAAGCTTTCTTT. It codes for CASRAVGGEAEAFF.

This rearrangement joins TRBV11-3 to TRBJ2-2; D may be TRBD2 (6 bases). With 5 bases removed from V and 4 bases from J, the gap between germline ends came to 11 bases. The CDR3 has 14 amino acids. Germline V gene lookup returns CDR1 SGHNT and CDR2 YENEEA. CDR3 amino acids: CASSPRRGTGELFF. The CDR3 nucleotides read TGTGCCAGCAGCCCACGGAGGGGCACCGGGGAGCTGTTTTTT.

This chain links TRBV7-6 with TRBJ1-3, with a tentative D call TRBD1 (5 bases). CDR1 and CDR2 from the germline V gene are SGHVS and FNYEAQ. This CDR3 is 15 amino acids long. Trimming stripped 4 bases from V and 0 bases from J, with 10 bases between. The CDR3: CASSSSGTSGNTIYF. Written as DNA, the CDR3 is TGTGCCAGCAGCTCCTCCGGGACCTCTGGAAACACCATATATTTT.

The chain carries TRBV5-5 and TRBJ2-3; perhaps TRBD2 as D (6 bases). CDR1 and CDR2 from the germline V gene are SGHKS and YYEKEE (reference sequence). The CDR3 has 14 amino acids. With 3 bases removed from V and 2 bases from J, the gap between germline ends came to 10 bases. The CDR3 coding sequence is TGTGCCAGCAGCTGGGGGACTTACACAGATACGCAGTATTTT. It specifies CASSWGTYTDTQYF.

CDR3: CASSKRGRSGNYGYTF. In nucleotides, the CDR3 is TGCGCCAGCAGCAAGAGAGGTCGAAGTGGTAACTATGGCTACACCTTC. The V gene is TRBV5-1, the J gene TRBJ1-2; no reliable D call. CDR1 SGHRS and CDR2 YFSETQ come from the germline V gene. This CDR3 has 16 residues. Trimming removed 4 bases at V and 1 base at J, with 17 bases between.

The genes are TRBV20-1 and TRBJ2-7; D is perhaps TRBD1 or TRBD2 (6 bases each). Germline CDR1 is DFQATT and CDR2 is SNEGSKA (reference sequence). V shed 3 bases and J shed 6 bases, with 15 bases lying between them. The CDR3 has 13 amino acids. The CDR3 protein is CSASPGAAGEQYF. The CDR3, as DNA: TGCAGTGCTAGTCCGGGGGCCGCCGGCGAGCAGTACTTC.